Below, 18 T cell receptor beta chains from the same sample are listed, as sequenced in a study of blood T cell repertoires in COVID-19. Profiling relied on immunoSEQ multiplex PCR, and the TCRdb table lists in-frame clones only, not all of them. The data show 250,000 to 400,000 clones, with 80% to 90% seen just once and 1% held by the top ten. Material: peripheral blood. These receptor sequences come from a man between 50 and 59 years old with active or convalescent COVID-19.

The genes are TRBV24-1 and TRBJ2-1, with 13 nucleotides matching TRBD2. Trimming took 1 base from V and 8 from J; bases not matched to a gene: 4. This CDR3 contains 16 residues. Germline assignment: CDR1 KGHDR and CDR2 SFDVKD. CDR3 region: CATSDLRLAGGHEQFF. As DNA, the CDR3 is TGTGCCACCAGTGATTTAAGACTAGCGGGAGGTCATGAGCAGTTCTTC.

This clone was picked up one time. V is TRBV28 and J is TRBJ1-1; D gene uncertain. CDR1 is MDHEN, CDR2 SYDVKM, per germline. The CDR3 runs 14 residues. With 4 bases removed from V and 6 bases from J, the gap between germline ends came to 15 bases. This CDR3 is CASSSGISGAEAFF. The CDR3 region has the DNA TGTGCCAGCAGTTCCGGGATCTCTGGCGCTGAAGCTTTCTTT.

V is TRBV19 and J is TRBJ1-3; D is unclear. The CDR3 has 13 amino acids. Germline CDR1 and CDR2: LNHDA and SQIVND (reference sequence). V shed 4 bases and J shed 2 bases, with 6 bases lying between them. The CDR3 bases are TGTGCCAGTAGTAACGAGGCTGGAAACACCATATATTTT. This sequence encodes CASSNEAGNTIYF.

The chain uses TRBV28 and TRBJ2-3, with 12 bases aligning to TRBD2. Germline V gives CDR1 MDHEN, CDR2 SYDVKM. This CDR3 comprises 19 residues. After removal of 2 bases from V and 4 bases from J, the junction contained 13 bases not matched to a gene. DNA for the CDR3: TGTGCCAGCAGTTTAGTTCTCGGGGTGGCTAGCGGGAGGGCAGATACGCAGTATTTT. Translated: CASSLVLGVASGRADTQYF.

The genes are TRBV6-5 and TRBJ2-7, with 9 bases lining up with TRBD1. V lost 7 bases, J lost 3 bases, and 7 bases stayed unmatched. The CDR3 has 14 residues. Looked up from germline, CDR1 is MNHEY and CDR2 is SVGAGI. The CDR3 region has the DNA TGTGCCAGCAATCAAGGACAGGGGATCTACGAGCAGTACTTC. The encoded protein is CASNQGQGIYEQYF.

V usage is TRBV7-9 and J usage is TRBJ2-3; TRBD1 might be the D (7 bases). This CDR3 contains 15 residues. Trimming removed 7 bases at V and 5 bases at J, with 19 bases between. The germline V gene has CDR1 SEHNR and CDR2 FQNEAQ (reference sequence). The CDR3 here is CASNPGAGGQDTQYF. For the CDR3, the DNA is TGTGCCAGCAACCCTGGGGCAGGGGGGCAAGATACGCAGTATTTT.

V usage is TRBV5-6 and J usage is TRBJ1-6, with 10 bases aligning to TRBD1. Germline loops: CDR1 SGHDT, CDR2 YYEEEE. After removal of 2 bases from V and 10 bases from J, the junction contained 9 bases not matched to a gene. This CDR3 is 16 amino acids long. In nucleotides, the CDR3 is TGTGCCAGCAGCTTCGGACAGGGGGTGACTGGGTCACCCCTCCACTTT. Translating gives CASSFGQGVTGSPLHF.

As DNA, the CDR3 is TGCGCCAGCAGCTTTACCGCTAGCGGGAGTCGCGGCGAGCAGTACTTC. Amino acid sequence: CASSFTASGSRGEQYF. V and J are TRBV5-1 and TRBJ2-7, with TRBD2 identical over 10 bases. This CDR3 has 16 amino acids. With V trimmed by 2 bases and J by 6 bases, 11 bases remained unmatched. The germline CDR1 and CDR2 sequences are SGHRS and YFSETQ.

Comment on this clone: Different DNA sequences within this sample yield the same CDR3. This chain links TRBV9 with TRBJ2-3; 7 nucleotides match TRBD1. The V gene end was trimmed by 6 bases and the J gene end by 6 bases; junction bases not matched to a gene: 7. The germline V gene has CDR1 SGDLS and CDR2 YYNGEE. The CDR3 consists of 13 residues. The CDR3 nucleotides are TGTGCCAGCACCGGACAGGTTTCGGATACGCAGTATTTT. This gives the protein CASTGQVSDTQYF.

The CDR3 DNA sequence: TGTGCCAGCAGCGTTTTAGGGGGGGGCACAGATACGCAGTATTTT. Its protein is CASSVLGGGTDTQYF. The chain links TRBV9 to TRBJ2-3, with D maybe TRBD2 (7 bases). This CDR3 is built from 15 residues. Germline loops: CDR1 SGDLS, CDR2 YYNGEE. Trimming pared 2 bases from V and 1 base from J, leaving 11 bases between. The full variable domain, with the rest looked up from reference TRBV9 and TRBJ2-3, is DSGVTQTPKHLITATGQRVTLRCSPRSGDLSVYWYQQSLDQGLQFLIQYYNGEERAKGNILERFSAQQFPDLHSELNLSSLELGDSALYFCASSVLGGGTDTQYFGPGTRLTVL.

This rearrangement joins TRBV27 to TRBJ1-2; 9 bases map to TRBD1. CDR1 is MNHEY, CDR2 SMNVEV, per germline (reference sequence). The CDR3 spans 14 residues. The V gene end was trimmed by 5 bases and the J gene end by 8 bases; junction bases not matched to a gene: 9. The CDR3: CASSPMTGGDGYTF. The CDR3 DNA is TGTGCCAGCAGTCCTATGACAGGGGGAGACGGCTACACCTTC.

This clone was recorded once. The CDR3 loop reads CASKGDLMNTEAFF. The CDR3 DNA reads as TGCGCCAGCAAAGGGGATTTGATGAACACTGAAGCTTTCTTT. The rearrangement uses TRBV10-1 and TRBJ1-1, with D perhaps TRBD1 (5 bases). The CDR3 extends over 14 amino acids. V was clipped by 7 bases and J by 0 bases, with 12 bases between them. Per the germline V gene, CDR1 is WNHNN and CDR2 is SYGVQD (reference sequence).

The chain carries TRBV10-1 and TRBJ2-3; D ambiguous. From germline, CDR1 is WNHNN and CDR2 SYGVQD (reference sequence). This CDR3 region has 15 residues. V was pared by 2 bases and J by 2 bases, with 11 bases between. The CDR3 nucleotides are TGCGCCAGCAGTGAGGATACGCGTGACACAGATACGCAGTATTTT. It yields the protein CASSEDTRDTDTQYF.

This clone was found a few times. The rearrangement joins TRBV7-6 to TRBJ2-3; a weak D match, TRBD1 (5 bases). This CDR3 comprises 14 residues. Per the germline V gene, CDR1 is SGHVS and CDR2 is FNYEAQ. Trimming pared 6 bases from V and 7 bases from J, leaving 17 bases between. The CDR3 region has the DNA TGTGCCAGCAGGGCCAGTGGCACAGGTAATACGCAGTATTTT. This sequence encodes CASRASGTGNTQYF.

This clone appeared once. This chain connects TRBV27 to TRBJ1-6; D remains ambiguous. Germline CDR1 is MNHEY and CDR2 is SMNVEV (reference sequence). The CDR3 length is 18 residues. V gave up 5 bases and J gave up 2 bases, with 19 bases separating them. CDR3 nucleotide sequence: TGTGCCAGCAGTACTCGACAAACCCAGTTCCCCTATAATTCACCCCTCCACTTT. It codes for CASSTRQTQFPYNSPLHF.

The genes are TRBV2 and TRBJ2-2, with TRBD1 identical over 9 bases. The CDR3 covers 16 residues. CDR1 and CDR2 (germline): SNHLY, FYNNEI. The V segment lost 6 bases and the J segment 1 base; nucleotides outside the gene matches: 6. The CDR3 is CASSTLGQGNTGELFF. The CDR3 DNA reads as TGTGCCAGCAGCACTTTGGGACAGGGGAACACCGGGGAGCTGTTTTTT.

The rearrangement joins TRBV7-9 to TRBJ2-3; the match to TRBD2 covers 14 bases. V dropped 6 bases and J dropped 3; count of bases not matched to a gene: 5. The V gene's germline CDR1 is SEHNR and CDR2 FQNEAQ (reference sequence). This CDR3 is built from 16 residues. DNA for the CDR3: TGTGCCAGCAGTCCCGGGACTAGCGGGAGAACAGATACGCAGTATTTT. This sequence encodes CASSPGTSGRTDTQYF.

There are a few counts of this clone. The rearrangement links TRBV7-6 to TRBJ2-7, with D possibly being TRBD2 (6 bases). The CDR3 runs to 13 residues. V was shortened by 2 bases and J by 4 bases, with 9 bases between the two germline ends. CDR1 and CDR2 from the germline V gene are SGHVS and FNYEAQ. The CDR3 sequence: CASSLLRGYEQYF. The CDR3 coding sequence is TGTGCCAGCAGCTTATTGCGGGGTTACGAGCAGTACTTC.